The 2 T cell receptor beta chains listed next were all sequenced from one sample in a study of vaccination effects on CD4 cells after COVID-19. It was after more than 8 days of culture that CD4+ T cells were isolated. The cohort was immunized with two doses of either the BNT162b2 or mRNA-1273 vaccine. For these receptors, no antigen is known. TCRdb's copy holds only in-frame clones and misses some; the assay was immunoSEQ multiplex PCR. This sample has about 47,000 clones; under 80% occur once, and the top ten carry 6.5% to 9%. Sample: CD4+ T cells from PBMCs cultured without peptide, taken after COVID-19 vaccination. The source is a human donor who received a COVID-19 vaccine.

V gene TRBV10-1 combines with J gene TRBJ1-1; no firm D call. The CDR3 runs 13 residues. CDR1 WNHNN and CDR2 SYGVQD come from the germline V gene (reference sequence). The ends were cut back, 2 bases at V and 1 base at J, with 5 bases in the middle. The CDR3 loop is CASSETANTEAFF. In DNA form, the CDR3 reads TGCGCCAGCAGTGAGACAGCGAACACTGAAGCTTTCTTT.

CDR3 sequence reads: CASRQGTPYSNQPQHF. The CDR3 DNA reads as TGTGCCAGCAGACAGGGGACACCGTATAGCAATCAGCCCCAGCATTTT. The J gene is TRBJ1-5, the V gene TRBV2, with TRBD1 identical over 7 bases. CDR3 length: 16 residues. The germline gives CDR1 SNHLY, CDR2 FYNNEI. The ends lost 6 bases at V and 0 bases at J; junction bases unmatched: 8. Filled out from reference TRBV2 and TRBJ1-5, the complete variable domain reads EPEVTQTPSHQVTQMGQEVILRCVPISNHLYFYWYRQILGQKVEFLVSFYNNEISEKSEIFDDQFSVERPDGSNFTLKIRSTKLEDSAMYFCASRQGTPYSNQPQHFGDGTRLSIL.